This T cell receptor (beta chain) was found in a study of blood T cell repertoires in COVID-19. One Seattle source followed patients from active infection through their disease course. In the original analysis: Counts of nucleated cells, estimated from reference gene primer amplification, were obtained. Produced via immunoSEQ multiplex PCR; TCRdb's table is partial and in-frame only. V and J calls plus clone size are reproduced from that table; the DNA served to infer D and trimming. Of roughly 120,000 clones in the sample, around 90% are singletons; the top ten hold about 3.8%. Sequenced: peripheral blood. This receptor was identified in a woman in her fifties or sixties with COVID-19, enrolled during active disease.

The CDR3 region is CASSLAGTGGEKLFF. CDR3 nucleotide sequence: TGTGCCAGCAGCTTAGCTGGGACAGGAGGAGAAAAACTGTTTTTT. The chain has TRBV7-2 and TRBJ1-4, with TRBD1 matching over 8 bases. The CDR3 has 15 residues. J lost 8 bases, V lost 0 bases, and 5 bases had no gene match. Germline V CDR1 and CDR2: SGHTA, FQGNSA. Drawing the rest from reference TRBV7-2 and TRBJ1-4, the complete variable domain is GAGVSQSPSNKVTEKGKDVELRCDPISGHTALYWYRQSLGQGLEFLIYFQGNSAPDKSGLPSDRFSAERTGGSVSTLTIQRTQQEDSAVYLCASSLAGTGGEKLFFGSGTQLSVL.